This TCR beta chain appears in the sequencing data of a study of blood T cell repertoires in COVID-19. Study summary: Specimens from acute and convalescent COVID-19 originated in the United States, Italy and Spain. Sources were T cells, B-cell-depleted T cells, or PBMCs; the material itself was cDNA or gDNA.

In the original processing: Estimation of nucleated cell counts was performed using reference gene primer amplification. Method: immunoSEQ multiplex PCR; TCRdb's copy keeps in-frame clones and lacks some. V and J calls and clone size follow that table, whereas D and trimming were derived from the DNA. Of 140,000 or so clones in the sample, over 80% were seen once. The CDR3 loop spans 15 amino acids. The germline CDR1 and CDR2 sequences are SGHNT and YYREEE (reference sequence). V was trimmed by 3 bases and J by 0 bases, leaving 12 bases between them. This clone showed up just once. The chain is built from TRBV5-4 and TRBJ1-1, with D unclear. Sequences were obtained from peripheral blood. The sequence was obtained from a woman between 45 and 65 years old with acute or convalescent COVID-19. CDR3 nucleotide sequence: TGTGCCAGCAGCTCAGAGGTCACCTTGAACACTGAAGCTTTCTTT. As protein: CASSSEVTLNTEAFF.